This is a list of T cell receptor beta chains from one sample in a study of blood T cell repertoires in COVID-19. The repertoire was sequenced with immunoSEQ multiplex PCR; TCRdb's copy has only in-frame clones and lacks some. The data show around 310,000 clones, around nine tenths seen once. Source material: PBMCs or T cells enriched from blood (not recorded which). Receptor source: a woman in her 40s who had recovered from COVID-19. Each CDR3 is given with its conserved first and last residue. A D gene is named only where the DNA matches it firmly. Some rows mark clone size as missing; the rest say once, few, many or name a class of expanded clone.

J gene: TRBJ1-6
D gene: TRBD1
clone size: NA
V gene: TRBV5-1
CDR3 length: 15
CDR3 protein: CASSLEAGGNSPLHF
CDR3 DNA: TGCGCCAGCAGCTTGGAGGCAGGGGGAAATTCACCCCTCCACTTT

J gene: TRBJ1-4
D gene: NA
clone size: NA
V gene: TRBV28
CDR3 length: 14
CDR3 protein: CASSKVTGQEKLFF
CDR3 DNA: TGTGCCAGCAGTAAAGTGACAGGCCAAGAAAAACTGTTTTTT

J gene: TRBJ2-6
D gene: TRBD1
clone size: NA
V gene: TRBV28
CDR3 length: 17
CDR3 protein: CASTLDRGRVGANVLTF
CDR3 DNA: TGTGCCAGCACCTTGGACAGGGGGAGGGTTGGGGCCAACGTCCTGACTTTC

J gene: TRBJ2-5
D gene: TRBD1
clone size: NA
V gene: TRBV4-3
CDR3 length: 14
CDR3 protein: CASSQQYRGETQYF
CDR3 DNA: TGCGCCAGCAGCCAACAATACAGGGGAGAGACCCAGTACTTC

J gene: TRBJ1-2
D gene: NA
clone size: NA
V gene: TRBV5-1
CDR3 length: 14
CDR3 protein: CASSRLGDNYGYTF
CDR3 DNA: TGCGCCAGCAGCCGGTTGGGCGACAACTATGGCTACACCTTC

J gene: TRBJ2-3
D gene: TRBD1
clone size: NA
V gene: TRBV28
CDR3 length: 15
CDR3 protein: CASGTGTAGTDTQYF
CDR3 DNA: TGTGCCAGCGGGACCGGGACAGCCGGGACAGATACGCAGTATTTT

J gene: TRBJ2-1
D gene: TRBD2
clone size: NA
V gene: TRBV11-2
CDR3 length: 11
CDR3 protein: CASTPGGEQFF
CDR3 DNA: TGTGCCAGCACCCCGGGGGGGGAGCAGTTCTTC

J gene: TRBJ2-3
D gene: TRBD2
clone size: NA
V gene: TRBV4-3
CDR3 length: 15
CDR3 protein: CASSQESGGADTQYF
CDR3 DNA: TGCGCCAGCAGCCAAGAAAGCGGGGGCGCAGATACGCAGTATTTT

J gene: TRBJ2-7
D gene: TRBD1
clone size: NA
V gene: TRBV9
CDR3 length: 18
CDR3 protein: CASSVGVWDRGALEEQYF
CDR3 DNA: TGTGCCAGCAGCGTTGGGGTTTGGGACAGGGGCGCCTTGGAAGAGCAGTACTTC

J gene: TRBJ2-3
D gene: NA
clone size: NA
V gene: TRBV11-3
CDR3 length: 14
CDR3 protein: CASSAGLGTDTQYF
CDR3 DNA: TGTGCCAGCAGCGCGGGACTCGGCACAGATACGCAGTATTTT

J gene: TRBJ2-1
D gene: NA
clone size: NA
V gene: TRBV19
CDR3 length: 16
CDR3 protein: CASIPSQGPSRNEQFF
CDR3 DNA: TGTGCCAGTATCCCCTCACAGGGCCCTTCTCGGAATGAGCAGTTCTTC

J gene: TRBJ2-3
D gene: NA
clone size: NA
V gene: TRBV27
CDR3 length: 16
CDR3 protein: CASSAFWEISTDTQYF
CDR3 DNA: TGTGCCAGCAGTGCGTTTTGGGAGATTAGCACAGATACGCAGTATTTT

J gene: TRBJ1-1
D gene: NA
clone size: NA
V gene: TRBV12-5
CDR3 length: 13
CDR3 protein: CASALDKNTEAFF
CDR3 DNA: TGTGCTAGTGCCCTGGACAAGAACACTGAAGCTTTCTTT

J gene: TRBJ2-7
D gene: NA
clone size: NA
V gene: TRBV2
CDR3 length: 16
CDR3 protein: CASSEALQPGFHEQYF
CDR3 DNA: TGTGCCAGCAGTGAAGCGCTTCAGCCAGGGTTCCACGAGCAGTACTTC

J gene: TRBJ2-7
D gene: TRBD2
clone size: few
V gene: TRBV5-1
CDR3 length: 14
CDR3 protein: CASSAGTSGYEQYF
CDR3 DNA: TGCGCCAGCAGTGCGGGGACTAGTGGCTACGAGCAGTACTTC

J gene: TRBJ1-5
D gene: NA
clone size: NA
V gene: TRBV7-3
CDR3 length: 15
CDR3 protein: CASSLMDSDDQPQHF
CDR3 DNA: TGTGCCAGCAGCTTAATGGACAGCGACGATCAGCCCCAGCATTTT

J gene: TRBJ1-2
D gene: TRBD1
clone size: NA
V gene: TRBV11-2
CDR3 length: 17
CDR3 protein: CASRRAGDRELNYGYTF
CDR3 DNA: TGTGCCAGCAGGCGAGCCGGAGACAGGGAACTTAACTATGGCTACACCTTC

J gene: TRBJ1-3
D gene: TRBD1
clone size: NA
V gene: TRBV4-1
CDR3 length: 16
CDR3 protein: CASSHAGQGAGNTIYF
CDR3 DNA: TGCGCCAGCAGCCACGCCGGACAGGGGGCTGGAAACACCATATATTTT

J gene: TRBJ2-1
D gene: NA
clone size: NA
V gene: TRBV11-3
CDR3 length: 14
CDR3 protein: CATQAATSYNEQFF
CDR3 DNA: TGTGCCACGCAAGCGGCCACTTCATACAATGAGCAGTTCTTC

J gene: TRBJ2-7
D gene: TRBD2
clone size: NA
V gene: TRBV15
CDR3 length: 16
CDR3 protein: CATSRWTSGETYEQYF
CDR3 DNA: TGTGCCACCAGCAGATGGACTAGCGGGGAAACCTACGAGCAGTACTTC

J gene: TRBJ2-2
D gene: TRBD2
clone size: NA
V gene: TRBV5-1
CDR3 length: 17
CDR3 protein: CASSLGPAGGPTGELFF
CDR3 DNA: TGCGCCAGCAGCTTGGGGCCAGCGGGGGGGCCCACCGGGGAGCTGTTTTTT

J gene: TRBJ2-1
D gene: TRBD2
clone size: NA
V gene: TRBV6-5
CDR3 length: 15
CDR3 protein: CASNPGTSAYNEQFF
CDR3 DNA: TGTGCCAGCAATCCCGGGACTAGCGCATACAATGAGCAGTTCTTC

J gene: TRBJ1-1
D gene: NA
clone size: NA
V gene: TRBV7-2
CDR3 length: 13
CDR3 protein: CASSLVRSGEAFF
CDR3 DNA: TGTGCCAGCAGCTTAGTTCGGTCAGGCGAAGCTTTCTTT

J gene: TRBJ1-1
D gene: TRBD1
clone size: once
V gene: TRBV10-3
CDR3 length: 16
CDR3 protein: CAITRSQGQGTTEAFF
CDR3 DNA: TGTGCCATCACTCGAAGCCAGGGACAGGGGACCACTGAAGCTTTCTTT

J gene: TRBJ2-1
D gene: NA
clone size: NA
V gene: TRBV7-9
CDR3 length: 13
CDR3 protein: CASSPRQVNEQFF
CDR3 DNA: TGTGCCAGCAGCCCCCGACAGGTCAATGAGCAGTTCTTC

J gene: TRBJ2-7
D gene: NA
clone size: few
V gene: TRBV28
CDR3 length: 14
CDR3 protein: CASSLSPSSYEQYF
CDR3 DNA: TGTGCCAGCAGTTTATCCCCGAGCTCCTACGAGCAGTACTTC

J gene: TRBJ1-3
D gene: NA
clone size: NA
V gene: TRBV9
CDR3 length: 18
CDR3 protein: CASSVAPGGLTSGNTIYF
CDR3 DNA: TGTGCCAGCAGCGTAGCTCCGGGGGGCCTAACTTCTGGAAACACCATATATTTT

J gene: TRBJ1-1
D gene: NA
clone size: NA
V gene: TRBV10-3
CDR3 length: 14
CDR3 protein: CAISEAGGNTEAFF
CDR3 DNA: TGTGCCATCAGTGAGGCAGGAGGGAACACTGAAGCTTTCTTT

J gene: TRBJ1-2
D gene: TRBD1
clone size: once
V gene: TRBV19
CDR3 length: 13
CDR3 protein: CASRRTGEDGYTF
CDR3 DNA: TGTGCCAGTCGAAGGACAGGGGAAGATGGCTACACCTTC

J gene: TRBJ1-2
D gene: NA
clone size: NA
V gene: TRBV19
CDR3 length: 14
CDR3 protein: CASTALGLNYGYTF
CDR3 DNA: TGTGCCAGTACCGCCCTGGGACTAAACTATGGCTACACCTTC

J gene: TRBJ1-2
D gene: TRBD1
clone size: once
V gene: TRBV20-1
CDR3 length: 11
CDR3 protein: CSRGTDYGYTF
CDR3 DNA: TGCAGCAGGGGGACAGATTATGGCTACACCTTC

J gene: TRBJ2-7
D gene: TRBD2
clone size: NA
V gene: TRBV4-2
CDR3 length: 16
CDR3 protein: CASSQVRASGKYEQYF
CDR3 DNA: TGTGCCAGCAGCCAAGTCCGGGCTAGCGGGAAATACGAGCAGTACTTC

J gene: TRBJ2-1
D gene: TRBD1
clone size: NA
V gene: TRBV7-2
CDR3 length: 13
CDR3 protein: CASSSQGEGEQFF
CDR3 DNA: TGTGCCAGCAGCTCTCAGGGGGAAGGTGAGCAGTTCTTC

J gene: TRBJ2-7
D gene: TRBD1
clone size: once
V gene: TRBV2
CDR3 length: 14
CDR3 protein: CASRRPTGAYEQYF
CDR3 DNA: TGTGCCAGCAGGAGACCAACAGGGGCCTACGAGCAGTACTTC

J gene: TRBJ1-2
D gene: NA
clone size: NA
V gene: TRBV2
CDR3 length: 14
CDR3 protein: CASSVQKGVYGYTF
CDR3 DNA: TGTGCCAGCAGTGTACAAAAAGGAGTGTATGGCTACACCTTC

J gene: TRBJ2-1
D gene: NA
clone size: NA
V gene: TRBV2
CDR3 length: 13
CDR3 protein: CASSGDPGTEQFF
CDR3 DNA: TGTGCCAGCTCGGGGGACCCGGGCACTGAGCAGTTCTTC

J gene: TRBJ1-4
D gene: NA
clone size: NA
V gene: TRBV24-1
CDR3 length: 15
CDR3 protein: CATSWLRATNEKLFF
CDR3 DNA: TGTGCCACCAGTTGGCTCAGGGCAACTAATGAAAAACTGTTTTTT